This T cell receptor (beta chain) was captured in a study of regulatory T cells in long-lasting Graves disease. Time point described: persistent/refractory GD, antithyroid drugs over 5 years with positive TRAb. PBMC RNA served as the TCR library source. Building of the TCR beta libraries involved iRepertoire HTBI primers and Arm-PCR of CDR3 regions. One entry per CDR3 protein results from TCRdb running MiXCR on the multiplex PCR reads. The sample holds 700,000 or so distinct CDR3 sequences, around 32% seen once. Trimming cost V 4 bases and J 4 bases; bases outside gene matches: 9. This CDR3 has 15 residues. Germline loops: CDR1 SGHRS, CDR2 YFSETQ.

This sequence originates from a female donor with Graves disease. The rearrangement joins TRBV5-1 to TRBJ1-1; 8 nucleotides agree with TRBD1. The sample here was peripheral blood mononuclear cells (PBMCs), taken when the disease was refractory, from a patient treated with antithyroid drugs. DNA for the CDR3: TGCGCCAGCAGCCCGGAAACAGGGGGTAGCACTGAAGCTTTCTTT. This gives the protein CASSPETGGSTEAFF.